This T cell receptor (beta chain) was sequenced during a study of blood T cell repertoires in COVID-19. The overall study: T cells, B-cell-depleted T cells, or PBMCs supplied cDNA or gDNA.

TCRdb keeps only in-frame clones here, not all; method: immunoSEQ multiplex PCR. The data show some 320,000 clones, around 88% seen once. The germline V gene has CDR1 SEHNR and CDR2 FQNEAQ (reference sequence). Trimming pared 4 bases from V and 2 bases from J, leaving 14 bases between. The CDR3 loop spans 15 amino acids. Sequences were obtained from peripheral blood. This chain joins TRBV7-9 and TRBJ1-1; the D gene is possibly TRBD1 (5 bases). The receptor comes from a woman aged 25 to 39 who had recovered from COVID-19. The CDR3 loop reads CASSSKLGGNTEAFF. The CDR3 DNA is TGTGCCAGCAGCTCCAAGTTGGGGGGAAACACTGAAGCTTTCTTT.